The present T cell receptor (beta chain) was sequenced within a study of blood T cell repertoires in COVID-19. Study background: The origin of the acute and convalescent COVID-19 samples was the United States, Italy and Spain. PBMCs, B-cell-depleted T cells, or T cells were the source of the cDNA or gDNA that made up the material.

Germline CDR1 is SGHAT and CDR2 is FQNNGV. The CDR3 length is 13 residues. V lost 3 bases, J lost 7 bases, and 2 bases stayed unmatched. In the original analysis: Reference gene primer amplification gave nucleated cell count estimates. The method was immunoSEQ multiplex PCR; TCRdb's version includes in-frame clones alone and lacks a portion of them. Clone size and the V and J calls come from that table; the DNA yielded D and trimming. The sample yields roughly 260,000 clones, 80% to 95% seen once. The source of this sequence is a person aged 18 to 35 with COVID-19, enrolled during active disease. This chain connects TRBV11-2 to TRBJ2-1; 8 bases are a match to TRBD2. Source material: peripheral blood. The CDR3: CASSFPGGNEQFF. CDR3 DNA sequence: TGTGCCAGCAGCTTTCCGGGAGGGAATGAGCAGTTCTTC.